The rows below give T cell receptor beta chains drawn from one sample of a study of T cell responses to AZD1222 COVID-19 vaccine. The data were produced by immunoSEQ multiplex PCR, yet TCRdb's version contains in-frame clones alone and is incomplete. The sample lists roughly 170,000 clones, 94% seen once, with roughly 1.7% in the top ten. The sample consisted of peripheral blood, taken 28 days after the second AZD1222 dose. The origin of the receptors is an adult who received the AZD1222 COVID-19 vaccine. Each CDR3 is given without its conserved first and last residue. A D gene is named only where the DNA matches it firmly.

cdr3_aa v_call d_call
ASSDQTGHYGYT TRBV6-1 TRBD1
AADRGGNTEAF TRBV19 .
ASSFRDLRDGYT TRBV6-5 .
ASSAKSRRMNTEAF TRBV6-1 .
ASSEALPVG TRBV2 .
ASSLSASGRGQREQF TRBV27 TRBD2
ASNSLWLGNTEAF TRBV19 .
ASTREGAGQPQH TRBV19 TRBD1
ASSPRTESLYGYT TRBV7-2 .
ASSLWTGVPYEQY TRBV5-1 TRBD1
ASSLDRVGYT TRBV7-2 .
ASSLGWRGTNGYT TRBV5-1 .
ASKLGQGLNQPQH TRBV6-5 TRBD1
ASSGRLDPTGELF TRBV27 .
ASKGDPKEGPLH TRBV2 .
ASSLIAGNEQF TRBV12-3/TRBV12-4 .